These 13 T cell receptor beta chains originate from one sample sequenced in a study of spatial heterogeneity in lung cancer. Points from the study as a whole: Intratumoral expanded alpha and beta TCR counts were found to track tumor mutation counts.

No cognate antigen is known for these TCRs. TCRdb called the 5' RACE reads again in MiXCR, with one record for every CDR3 protein. The sample has about 8,100 distinct CDR3 sequences, roughly an eighth seen once. Time point in this sample: sample taken at primary tumor resection. This specimen was lung tumor tissue, taken at surgery. Source of these receptors: a male donor with early-stage non-small cell lung cancer.

This clonotype was detected ten times or more. Found in a library prepared for alpha chains, this beta chain is an off-target read, and its abundance has little meaning. V gene TRBV5-1 combines with J gene TRBJ1-1; D remains unclear. The CDR3 has 14 amino acids. Germline V gives CDR1 SGHRS, CDR2 YFSETQ. The V end was cut by 2 bases, the J end by 1 base, with 9 bases between. The CDR3 loop is CASSLGSGNTEAFF. The DNA for the CDR3 is TGCGCCAGCAGCTTAGGATCGGGGAACACTGAAGCTTTCTTT.

A few counts support this clonotype. The library was built for alpha chains, so this beta chain is an off-target read and its size means little. This chain uses TRBV12-3 or TRBV12-4 with TRBJ1-3; D not certain. V lost 6 bases to trimming and J lost 6 bases, with 9 bases between them. CDR3 size: 12 residues. As DNA, the CDR3 is TGTGCCAGCAGCCCTGGCTCAAACACCATATATTTT. Translation gives CASSPGSNTIYF.

By its share, this clonotype is medium-sized. This beta chain turned up in a library designed for alpha chains; as an off-target read, its abundance says little. This chain links TRBV7-2 with TRBJ2-2; D remains ambiguous. The V gene's germline CDR1 is SGHTA and CDR2 FQGNSA. CDR3 length: 15 amino acids. The V end was cut by 1 base, the J end by 1 base, with 7 bases between. The chain's CDR3 is CASSLVRRNTGELFF. CDR3 DNA sequence: TGTGCCAGCAGCTTAGTGCGGCGGAACACCGGGGAGCTGTTTTTT.

This clonotype is medium-sized by share. The size of this beta chain means little, since it is a stray read in a library made for alpha chains. The chain joins TRBV4-2 to TRBJ2-3; the D is unclear. The CDR3 is made up of 13 amino acids. Deletions cut 4 bases from V and 6 bases from J, with 11 bases between. Germline V gives CDR1 LGHNA, CDR2 YNFKEQ. The CDR3 loop is CASSPTTGDTQYF. The CDR3 nucleotides read TGTGCCAGCAGCCCCACAACCGGGGATACGCAGTATTTT.

Many counts were recorded for this clonotype. With the library built for alpha chains, this beta chain is off target and its frequency is not meaningful. V gene TRBV5-1 combines with J gene TRBJ2-3; 8 bases fit TRBD1. The V gene's germline CDR1 is SGHRS and CDR2 YFSETQ. The V gene end was trimmed by 7 bases and the J gene end by 4 bases; junction bases not matched to a gene: 11. The CDR3 is 15 amino acids. The CDR3 loop reads CASSQGAPTSDTQYF. The CDR3 DNA follows: TGCGCCAGCTCCCAGGGGGCACCTACTTCAGATACGCAGTATTTT.

For this clonotype: A library prepared for alpha chains yielded this beta chain as an off-target read; its size is of little meaning. The chain joins TRBV28 to TRBJ2-1; unclear D gene. The CDR3 consists of 14 residues. Looked up from germline, CDR1 is MDHEN and CDR2 is SYDVKM. V dropped 6 bases and J dropped 7 bases, with 16 bases sitting between them. CDR3: CASSLSFPLNEQFF. DNA for the CDR3: TGTGCCAGCAGCCTCTCCTTCCCGTTGAATGAGCAGTTCTTC.

This clonotype was recorded at least ten times. With the library built for alpha chains, this beta chain is off target and its frequency is not meaningful. CDR3 protein: CASSPGLDGGETQYF. CDR3 sequence (DNA): TGTGCCAGCAGCCCCGGACTAGATGGTGGGGAGACCCAGTACTTC. The chain uses TRBV3-1 and TRBJ2-5; 7 bases line up with TRBD2. Per the germline V gene, CDR1 is LGHDT and CDR2 is YNNKEL (reference sequence). This CDR3 has 15 amino acids. Trimming took 4 bases from V and 5 from J; bases not matched to a gene: 10.

This clonotype was detected ten times or more. Found in a library prepared for alpha chains, this beta chain is an off-target read, and its abundance has little meaning. The chain combines TRBV6-2 or TRBV6-3 with TRBJ2-1, with D tentatively TRBD2 (6 bases). The germline gives CDR1 MNHEY, CDR2 SVGEGT. Trimming cost V 0 bases and J 4 bases, with 10 bases left between them. This CDR3 has 15 residues. Written as DNA, the CDR3 is TGTGCCAGCAGTTACTCGGGGGGTTGGTACAATGAGCAGTTCTTC. Protein sequence: CASSYSGGWYNEQFF.

This clonotype came up many times. The library was designed around alpha chains, so this beta chain is a stray read whose abundance carries little weight. The gene calls are TRBV7-9 and TRBJ2-7; D possibly matches TRBD1 or TRBD2 (5 bases each). Trimming removed 5 bases from V and 7 bases from J, with 18 bases in between. The CDR3 contains 14 residues. The germline CDR1 and CDR2 sequences are SEHNR and FQNEAQ (reference sequence). The CDR3 DNA sequence: TGTGCCAGCAGCGCCCAGGGCGGACGAGGGGAGCAGTACTTC. This encodes CASSAQGGRGEQYF.

By share, this clonotype ranks as medium-sized (0.01 to 0.1%). This beta chain slipped into a library made for alpha chains as a stray read, so its size is not meaningful. J is TRBJ2-1 and V is TRBV20-1, with 7 positions matching TRBD2. The CDR3 is 13 residues long. V gave up 2 bases and J gave up 8 bases; unmatched junction bases: 6. From germline, CDR1 is DFQATT and CDR2 SNEGSKA (reference sequence). As DNA, the CDR3 is TGCAGTGCTAGAAGAGGGAGGGCGGATGAGCAGTTCTTC. This translates into CSARRGRADEQFF.

Comment on this clonotype: A read error may explain this, as a much larger clone is one base away. The conserved phenylalanine or tryptophan normally closing the CDR3 is absent here, so this likely arose from a read error. This beta chain appears as a stray read in a library generated for alpha chains; its size is not informative. This chain joins TRBV7-9 and TRBJ1-1; unclear D gene. The V gene's germline CDR1 is SEHNR and CDR2 FQNEAQ (reference sequence). The V end was cut by 0 bases, the J end by 3 bases, with 5 bases between. This CDR3 is built from 13 residues. CDR3 protein: CASSLAWDTEAFI. The CDR3 DNA follows: TGTGCCAGCAGCTTAGCGTGGGACACTGAAGCTTTCATT.

This clonotype is deemed medium-sized. A library prepared for alpha chains yielded this beta chain as an off-target read; its size is of little meaning. The gene calls are TRBV7-2 and TRBJ2-3; TRBD2 matches 7 bases. Germline CDR1 reads SGHTA; CDR2 reads FQGNSA. After removal of 3 bases from V and 5 bases from J, the junction contained 8 bases not matched to a gene. The CDR3 loop spans 15 amino acids. CDR3 DNA sequence: TGTGCCAGCAGCTTTCGGGCGGGAGATGTAGATACGCAGTATTTT. This codes for CASSFRAGDVDTQYF.

This clonotype was counted ten times or more. The library was designed around alpha chains, so this beta chain is a stray read whose abundance carries little weight. The chain has TRBV3-1 and TRBJ2-1, with a weak D call TRBD2 (5 bases). V was shortened by 8 bases and J by 7 bases, with 12 bases between the two germline ends. The length of the CDR3 is 12 residues. CDR1 is LGHDT and CDR2 is YNNKEL in the germline V gene (reference sequence). CDR3 bases: TGTGCCAGCGCCCCCCGAGGGAATGAGCAGTTCTTC. Its translation is CASAPRGNEQFF.